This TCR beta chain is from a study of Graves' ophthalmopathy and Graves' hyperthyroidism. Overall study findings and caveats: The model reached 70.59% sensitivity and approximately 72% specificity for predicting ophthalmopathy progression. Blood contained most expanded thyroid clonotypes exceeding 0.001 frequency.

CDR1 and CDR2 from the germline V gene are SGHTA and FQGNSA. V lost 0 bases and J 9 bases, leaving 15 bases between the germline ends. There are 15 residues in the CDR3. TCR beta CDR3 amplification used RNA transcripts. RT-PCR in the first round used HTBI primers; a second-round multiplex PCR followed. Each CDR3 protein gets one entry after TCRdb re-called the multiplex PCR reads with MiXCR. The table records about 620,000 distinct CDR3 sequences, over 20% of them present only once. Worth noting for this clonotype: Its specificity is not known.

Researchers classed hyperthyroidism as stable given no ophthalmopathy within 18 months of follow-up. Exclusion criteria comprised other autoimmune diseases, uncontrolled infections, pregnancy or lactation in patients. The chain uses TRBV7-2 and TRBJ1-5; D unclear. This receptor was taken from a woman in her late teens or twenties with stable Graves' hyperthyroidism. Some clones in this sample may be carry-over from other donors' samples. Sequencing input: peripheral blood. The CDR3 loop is CASSLALGSASPQHF. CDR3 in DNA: TGTGCCAGCAGCTTAGCATTGGGTTCTGCGTCGCCCCAGCATTTT.